One T cell receptor beta chain is described in this entry. Its antigen is unknown. CDR3 length: 17 residues. Germline V lookup: CDR1 SGHNT, CDR2 YYREEE (reference sequence). The V and J ends lost 2 bases and 0 bases, in that order; junction bases with no gene match: 9. Repertoires were generated with immunoSEQ multiplex PCR, while TCRdb's copy carries only in-frame clones and drops some. The table has about 49,000 clones, more than 75% seen once. The data originate from a study of radiotherapy plus CTLA-4 blockade in lung cancer. The study's findings and limits: Best predicting response, reportedly, were early blood T cell clone dynamics, with interferon-beta. The study found tumor-derived TCR clones expanded in blood after radiotherapy plus ipilimumab.

It was focal radiation plus CTLA-4 blockade with ipilimumab that patients with chemo-refractory metastatic non-small-cell lung cancer received. This rearrangement joins TRBV5-4 to TRBJ1-2, with 8 bases matching TRBD1. The source material was peripheral blood, sampled from a patient treated with radiotherapy plus ipilimumab. This sequence was found in a human donor with non-small cell lung cancer whose response to radiotherapy plus ipilimumab could not be evaluated. CDR3: CASSFGQGARANYGYTF. The CDR3 nucleotides read TGTGCCAGCAGCTTCGGCCAGGGGGCCCGTGCTAACTATGGCTACACCTTC.